Listed below are T cell receptor beta chains from one sample, sequenced in a study of T cell changes during pregnancy in multiple sclerosis. Repertoires were generated with immunoSEQ multiplex PCR, while TCRdb's copy carries only in-frame clones and drops some. The sample carries almost 20,000 clones, around 86% recorded once. The input for sequencing was CD8+ T cells from peripheral blood mononuclear cells, taken in the third trimester of pregnancy. These receptors were obtained from a female donor in good health, enrolled as a control in a pregnancy study. Each CDR3 is given with its conserved first and last residue. A D gene is named only where the DNA matches it firmly. Expanded clones get a size class; other rows say once, few or many, or leave the size out.

j_call	clone_size	d_call	v_call	cdr3_aa	cdr3_nt
TRBJ1-1	NA	NA	TRBV28	CASSRAQDTEAFF	TGTGCCAGCAGCCGAGCCCAGGACACTGAAGCTTTCTTT
TRBJ2-7	NA	NA	TRBV5-6	CASSPGQNSYEQYF	TGTGCCAGCAGCCCAGGGCAGAACTCCTACGAGCAGTACTTC
TRBJ2-3	NA	NA	TRBV7-8	CASSLVGSGTTDTQYF	TGTGCCAGCAGCTTAGTCGGTAGCGGCACGACAGATACGCAGTATTTT
TRBJ2-1	NA	NA	TRBV6-4	CASSKDSDSYNEQFF	TGTGCCAGCTCTAAAGACTCCGACTCCTACAATGAGCAGTTCTTC
TRBJ1-5	once	NA	TRBV19	CASGTPNFNQPQHF	TGTGCCAGCGGGACACCTAACTTCAATCAGCCCCAGCATTTT
TRBJ1-4	NA	TRBD1	TRBV4-2	CASSGGQAEKLFF	TGTGCCAGCAGCGGGGGACAGGCTGAAAAACTGTTTTTT
TRBJ2-2	once	NA	TRBV19	CASSPTGTGELFF	TGTGCCAGTAGCCCAACGGGGACCGGGGAGCTGTTTTTT
TRBJ2-2	NA	TRBD2	TRBV4-1	CASSPGGRAGYTGELFF	TGCGCCAGCAGCCCCGGTGGGAGGGCAGGGTACACCGGGGAGCTGTTTTTT
TRBJ1-4	NA	TRBD1	TRBV4-2	CASSQEGPPAGTEDEKLFF	TGTGCCAGCAGCCAAGAAGGGCCCCCGGCAGGGACAGAGGATGAAAAACTGTTTTTT
TRBJ1-2	few	NA	TRBV27	CASSLSREVANYGYTF	TGTGCCAGCAGTTTATCCCGGGAGGTAGCGAACTATGGCTACACCTTC
TRBJ2-7	NA	NA	TRBV6-6	CASSQAYEQYF	TGTGCCAGCAGTCAGGCCTACGAGCAGTACTTC
TRBJ1-2	once	TRBD1	TRBV7-6	CASSVGTDNSYGYTF	TGTGCCAGCAGCGTTGGGACAGACAATTCCTATGGCTACACCTTC
TRBJ2-1	NA	TRBD2	TRBV4-1	CASSHLSGGKEFF	TGCGCCAGCAGCCACCTTAGCGGGGGGAAAGAGTTCTTC
TRBJ2-3	NA	TRBD2	TRBV4-3	CASSPILGELAGGPGDTQYF	TGCGCCAGCAGCCCCATCCTCGGCGAACTAGCGGGGGGGCCGGGTGATACGCAGTATTTT
TRBJ2-5	NA	NA	TRBV6-5	CASSYGADQETQYF	TGTGCCAGCAGTTACGGGGCGGACCAAGAGACCCAGTACTTC
TRBJ2-4	once	NA	TRBV15	CATIGGQKNIQYF	TGTGCCACCATCGGGGGACAGAAAAACATTCAGTACTTC
TRBJ2-5	NA	TRBD1	TRBV15	CAFSSTGGPQETQYF	TGTGCCTTCTCCTCGACAGGGGGACCCCAAGAGACCCAGTACTTC
TRBJ1-1	NA	NA	TRBV19	CASSRPGDTEAFF	TGTGCCAGTAGTAGGCCGGGAGACACTGAAGCTTTCTTT
TRBJ2-7	NA	TRBD2	TRBV7-9	CASSPRGGGEYEQYF	TGTGCCAGCAGCCCGCGGGGGGGCGGGGAGTACGAGCAGTACTTC
TRBJ2-1	NA	NA	TRBV9	CASSVHLRDEQFF	TGTGCCAGCAGCGTACACCTCAGGGATGAGCAGTTCTTC
TRBJ1-6	NA	NA	TRBV28	CASSLLPGGNSPLHF	TGTGCCAGCAGCCTCCTACCGGGAGGAAATTCACCCCTCCACTTT
TRBJ2-1	NA	TRBD2	TRBV4-3	CASSQRAGTRDNEQFF	TGCGCCAGCAGCCAGCGGGCCGGGACTAGAGACAATGAGCAGTTCTTC
TRBJ1-1	NA	NA	TRBV4-3	CASSQGGGLNTEAFF	TGCGCCAGCAGCCAAGGGGGGGGGTTGAACACTGAAGCTTTCTTT
TRBJ2-5	NA	TRBD1	TRBV6-5	CASSDRGWETQYF	TGTGCCAGCAGTGACAGGGGTTGGGAGACCCAGTACTTC
TRBJ1-1	NA	NA	TRBV4-3	CASSQGPGTEAFF	TGCGCCAGCAGCCAAGGTCCCGGCACTGAAGCTTTCTTT